The 27 T cell receptor beta chains below all came from one sample that was sequenced in a study of T cell repertoires in cytomegalovirus infection. One entry per CDR3 protein, called by TCRdb with MiXCR from the reads. The sample includes around 99,000 distinct CDR3 sequences, 29% of them seen just once. These receptors have no known antigen. The sequences come from CD8+ T cells from cultured PBMCs, collected from culture after CMV antigen stimulation. The source is a human donor in good health (CMV status not recorded). Some clones in this sample may be carry-over from other donors' samples.

There are many counts of this clonotype. V usage is TRBV7-2 and J usage is TRBJ1-1, with D uncertain. The V end was cut by 3 bases, the J end by 7 bases, with 9 bases between. Germline loops: CDR1 SGHTA, CDR2 FQGNSA. The length of the CDR3 is 12 residues. The CDR3 bases are TGTGCCAGCAGCTTGGTTGGAATTGAAGCTTTCTTT. Its protein product is CASSLVGIEAFF.

In its sample, this clonotype was seen many times. The chain uses TRBV12-3 or TRBV12-4 and TRBJ2-1; D remains ambiguous. V lost 3 bases to trimming and J lost 5 bases, with 11 bases between them. The CDR3 covers 14 residues. The CDR3 sequence: CASSFNLGNNEQFF. CDR3 nucleotides: TGTGCCAGCAGTTTTAACTTAGGGAACAATGAGCAGTTCTTC.

This chain links TRBV9 with TRBJ1-4; D remains ambiguous. CDR3 length: 17 residues. Between the trimmed V and J ends, which lost 4 bases and 2 bases, there was a span of 18 bases. The germline CDR1 and CDR2 sequences are SGDLS and YYNGEE. Here the CDR3 reads CASSLNPQEVTNEKLFF. The CDR3 region has the DNA TGTGCCAGCAGCCTAAACCCCCAGGAGGTGACTAATGAAAAACTGTTTTTT.

This clonotype was picked up many times. The chain carries TRBV19 and TRBJ2-3; perhaps TRBD1 as D (5 bases). This CDR3 comprises 14 residues. CDR1 is LNHDA and CDR2 is SQIVND in the germline V gene (reference sequence). The V gene lost 5 bases and the J gene lost 2 bases, with 11 bases spanning the gap. The CDR3 nucleotides are TGTGCCAGTAGTGCGGACACTTACACAGATACGCAGTATTTT. Its translation: CASSADTYTDTQYF.

The chain carries TRBV28 and TRBJ2-5; D is possibly TRBD1 (6 bases). The V gene's germline CDR1 is MDHEN and CDR2 SYDVKM. V was shortened by 0 bases and J by 1 base, with 9 bases between the two germline ends. CDR3 length: 15 amino acids. CDR3 protein: CASSLWGRGQETQYF. The CDR3 DNA reads TGTGCCAGCAGTTTATGGGGCAGGGGCCAAGAGACCCAGTACTTC. The complete variable domain, with remaining parts taken from reference TRBV28 and TRBJ2-5, reads DVKVTQSSRYLVKRTGEKVFLECVQDMDHENMFWYRQDPGLGLRLIYFSYDVKMKEKGDIPEGYSVSREKKERFSLILESASTNQTSMYLCASSLWGRGQETQYFGPGTRLLVL.

The chain combines TRBV9 with TRBJ2-6; D remains ambiguous. The CDR3 is 15 residues long. Germline assignment: CDR1 SGDLS and CDR2 YYNGEE. V gave up 3 bases and J gave up 2 bases, with 9 bases separating them. The CDR3 sequence is CASSARLAGANVLTF. The CDR3 DNA is TGTGCCAGCAGCGCTCGGTTGGCTGGGGCCAACGTCCTGACTTTC.

The DNA for the CDR3 is TGTGCCAGCAGTTTGTCACACCGTAACTATGGCTACACCTTC. This encodes CASSLSHRNYGYTF. The chain carries TRBV27 and TRBJ1-2; unclear D gene. Per the germline V gene, CDR1 is MNHEY and CDR2 is SMNVEV (reference sequence). This CDR3 comprises 14 residues. V lost 3 bases and J lost 1, with 9 bases in between.

This clonotype was found many times. The chain uses TRBV4-1 and TRBJ1-4; D remains ambiguous. The CDR3 is 15 amino acids. CDR1 is MGHRA, CDR2 YSYEKL, per germline. V was shortened by 0 bases and J by 4 bases, with 9 bases between the two germline ends. DNA of the CDR3: TGCGCCAGCAGCCAAGACCCTCTGCGTAATGAAAAACTGTTTTTT. Translation: CASSQDPLRNEKLFF.

Concerning this clonotype: One end of the junction does not line up with germline, which may come from a read error. The CDR3 is CSVHPSDNEQFF. CDR3 nucleotides: TGCAGCGTTCATCCCTCCGACAATGAGCAGTTCTTC. V gene TRBV29-1 combines with J gene TRBJ2-1; D gene unclear. Germline V CDR1 and CDR2: SQVTM, ANQGSEA. This CDR3 comprises 12 residues.

The J gene is TRBJ2-3, the V gene TRBV15; TRBD2 agrees at 9 bases. The germline gives CDR1 LNHNV, CDR2 YYDKDF (reference sequence). The CDR3 has 17 amino acids. Losses at the gene ends were 3 bases for V and 3 bases for J; bases not matched to a gene: 10. CDR3 residues: CATSSDDGGGATDTQYF. The CDR3 region has the DNA TGTGCCACCAGCAGTGATGACGGCGGGGGGGCGACAGATACGCAGTATTTT.

As for this clonotype: Possible read error: a much larger clone is one base away. The chain carries TRBV7-2 and TRBJ2-5; TRBD2 matches 11 bases. The junction had 14 bases not matched to a gene; V was cut back by 10 bases and J by 4 bases. Per the germline V gene, CDR1 is SGHTA and CDR2 is FQGNSA. There are 16 residues in the CDR3. CDR3 loop: CANRKTSGARGETQYF. DNA of the CDR3: TGTGCCAACAGAAAGACTAGCGGGGCTCGGGGAGAGACCCAGTACTTC. The variable domain in full, completed from reference TRBV7-2 and TRBJ2-5, reads GAGVSQSPSNKVTEKGKDVELRCDPISGHTALYWYRQSLGQGLEFLIYFQGNSAPDKSGLPSDRFSAERTGGSVSTLTIQRTQQEDSAVYLCANRKTSGARGETQYFGPGTRLLVL.

The rearrangement joins TRBV20-1 to TRBJ2-1; 7 bases fit TRBD1. The length of the CDR3 is 15 residues. Germline CDR1 reads DFQATT; CDR2 reads SNEGSKA (reference sequence). The trim removed 5 bases at V and 0 bases at J, leaving 7 bases unmatched. CDR3 DNA: TGCAGTGCTCCTCCGGCAGGGGGCTCCTACAATGAGCAGTTCTTC. Its translation is CSAPPAGGSYNEQFF.

CDR3: CASRLGGLGQETQYF. The CDR3 bases are TGTGCCAGCAGGCTTGGGGGGCTGGGTCAAGAGACCCAGTACTTC. The chain is built from TRBV12-3 or TRBV12-4 and TRBJ2-5, with D perhaps assigned TRBD1 or TRBD2 (6 bases each). This CDR3 comprises 15 residues. The ends were cut back, 6 bases at V and 2 bases at J, with 16 bases in the middle.

This clonotype was picked up a small number of times. The CDR3 protein is CASSQTSGGTQETQYF. Written as DNA, the CDR3 is TGTGCCAGCAGCCAAACTAGCGGGGGGACCCAAGAGACCCAGTACTTC. The chain couples TRBV6-5 to TRBJ2-5; TRBD2 agrees at 12 bases. The trim removed 6 bases at V and 1 base at J, leaving 6 bases unmatched. The CDR3 is made up of 16 amino acids. Germline CDR1 is MNHEY and CDR2 is SVGAGI.

This clonotype was counted only a few times. The V call is TRBV11-2, the J call TRBJ2-1, with 12 bases fitting TRBD2. Germline values: CDR1 SGHAT, CDR2 FQNNGV. The CDR3 sequence is 16 residues long. Germline trimming cut 5 bases from V and 4 bases from J; bases unmatched to any gene: 6. CDR3 amino acids: CASSPPGTSGYNEQFF. The CDR3, as DNA: TGTGCCAGCAGCCCTCCCGGGACTAGCGGGTACAATGAGCAGTTCTTC. Complete variable domain (other parts from reference TRBV11-2 and TRBJ2-1): EAGVAQSPRYKIIEKRQSVAFWCNPISGHATLYWYQQILGQGPKLLIQFQNNGVVDDSQLPKDRFSAERLKGVDSTLKIQPAKLEDSAVYLCASSPPGTSGYNEQFFGPGTRLTVL.

This chain connects TRBV6-5 to TRBJ2-5, with 8 bases aligning to TRBD1. V was clipped by 2 bases and J by 9 bases; unmatched bases: 11. CDR3 size: 15 residues. Germline V gene lookup returns CDR1 MNHEY and CDR2 SVGAGI. CDR3 in amino acids: CASSYGQGSGGAQYF. As DNA, the CDR3 is TGTGCCAGCAGTTACGGACAGGGAAGCGGAGGGGCCCAGTACTTC.

Only a few counts were recorded for this clonotype. The chain is built from TRBV28 and TRBJ1-5; D is unresolved. Trimming shortened V by 6 bases and J by 2 bases, and 11 bases separated the two germline ends. CDR1 and CDR2 (germline): MDHEN, SYDVKM. The CDR3 has 14 residues. The DNA for the CDR3 is TGTGCCAGCAGCTCCAGGAGTGGCAATCAGCCCCAGCATTTT. It encodes CASSSRSGNQPQHF.

The V gene is TRBV15, the J gene TRBJ2-1, with D uncertain. CDR1 and CDR2 (germline): LNHNV, YYDKDF (reference sequence). Trimming removed 4 bases at V and 4 bases at J, with 8 bases between. This CDR3 contains 13 residues. The CDR3 sequence is CATSIGPYNEQFF. CDR3 DNA sequence: TGTGCCACCAGCATTGGACCTTACAATGAGCAGTTCTTC.

CDR3 bases: TGTGCCAGCAGCCCCCGGGACAGGAGGAGGCCATTGGTCATTCAGTACTTC. It encodes CASSPRDRRRPLVIQYF. The genes are TRBV6-4 and TRBJ2-4; 8 nucleotides agree with TRBD1. Trimming at V came to 6 bases and at J to 9 bases, leaving 19 bases not matched to a gene. The CDR3 is 17 amino acids. The germline CDR1 and CDR2 sequences are MRHNA and SNTAGT.

This clonotype was found once. The V and J genes are TRBV5-6 and TRBJ1-2; D is uncertain. V lost 4 bases to trimming and J lost 4 bases, with 5 bases between them. Germline V gene lookup returns CDR1 SGHDT and CDR2 YYEEEE. The CDR3 extends over 11 amino acids. In nucleotides, the CDR3 is TGTGCCAGCAGCCATCCCTATGGCTACACCTTC. This translates into CASSHPYGYTF.

This clonotype appeared a few times. The chain has TRBV29-1 and TRBJ1-1; perhaps TRBD1 as D (5 bases). CDR3 length: 14 amino acids. V was pared by 3 bases and J by 3 bases, with 14 bases between. CDR1 is SQVTM, CDR2 ANQGSEA, per germline. The CDR3 bases are TGCAGCGTTGACGCCCGGGGACGGGACACTGAAGCTTTCTTT. This gives the protein CSVDARGRDTEAFF.

This clonotype showed up just a few times. The J gene is TRBJ1-1, the V gene TRBV2, with D possibly matching TRBD1 (5 bases). This CDR3 spans 13 amino acids. Germline V gives CDR1 SNHLY, CDR2 FYNNEI. Deletions cut 8 bases from V and 7 bases from J, with 17 bases between. CDR3 amino acids: CASGDSGHVEAFF. The DNA of the CDR3 is TGTGCCAGCGGGGATTCAGGGCATGTTGAAGCTTTCTTT.

This clonotype was observed once. V usage is TRBV7-6 and J usage is TRBJ2-1, with D possibly TRBD2 on 6 matching bases. V gave up 1 base and J gave up 2 bases, with 12 bases separating them. Germline CDR1 is SGHVS and CDR2 is FNYEAQ. The CDR3 consists of 16 residues. The CDR3 here is CASSLGASATYNEQFF. The DNA of the CDR3 is TGTGCCAGCAGCTTAGGGGCTAGCGCCACCTACAATGAGCAGTTCTTC.

The chain recombines TRBV6-6 with TRBJ2-1; no clear D. CDR3 length equals 12 residues. The germline CDR1 and CDR2 sequences are MNHNY and SVGAGI (reference sequence). V was trimmed by 4 bases and J by 7 bases, leaving 8 bases between them. CDR3 protein: CASSLTANEQFF. The CDR3 region has the DNA TGTGCCAGCAGTTTGACGGCAAATGAGCAGTTCTTC.

The rearrangement links TRBV19 to TRBJ1-1, with D unclear. The CDR3 runs 15 residues. The germline V gene encodes CDR1 LNHDA and CDR2 SQIVND (reference sequence). V was trimmed by 2 bases and J by 0 bases, leaving 10 bases between them. CDR3 in amino acids: CASSIQSILNTEAFF. The CDR3 coding sequence is TGTGCCAGTAGTATACAGTCAATTCTGAACACTGAAGCTTTCTTT.

This clonotype came up a few times. The chain links TRBV2 to TRBJ1-6; D possibly corresponds to TRBD1 (5 bases). The CDR3 totals 16 residues. CDR1 is SNHLY, CDR2 FYNNEI, per germline. V lost 0 bases, J lost 6 bases, and 12 bases lay in between. CDR3 in DNA: TGTGCCAGCAGTGAAGCGGGCTTGGGACCTAATTCACCCCTCCACTTT. Translating it yields CASSEAGLGPNSPLHF.

This clonotype was detected only a few times. This chain uses TRBV6-1 with TRBJ2-1, with 10 nucleotides matching TRBD1. Trimming removed 2 bases from V and 14 bases from J; junction bases left unmatched: 9. The germline V gene encodes CDR1 MNHNS and CDR2 SASEGT. This CDR3 region has 14 residues. CDR3 loop: CASSELGTGEYEFF. As DNA, the CDR3 is TGTGCCAGCAGTGAATTGGGGACAGGGGAATACGAGTTCTTC.